The 17 T cell receptor beta chains given below trace back to one sample, sequenced in a study of OX40 agonist ivuxolimab in advanced cancers. Some clones are missing from TCRdb's copy, which holds only in-frame ones; the method was immunoSEQ multiplex PCR. The sample gives tens of thousands of clones, around 82% of which show up once; about 7.4% is in the top ten. The specimen comprised CD4+ or CD8+ T cells sorted from blood, sampled in a trial of the OX40 agonist ivuxolimab. These receptors came from an adult with an advanced solid tumor such as melanoma, head and neck, liver or kidney cancer.

A remark on this clone: A junction end diverges from the germline sequence, so it may reflect a read error. This sequence joins TRBV5-8 and TRBJ2-7; D remains unclear. The CDR3 loop spans 14 amino acids. Looked up from germline, CDR1 is SGHTS and CDR2 is YDEGEE. In DNA form, the CDR3 reads TGTGCCAGCAGCTTGATAGGGTTCTCCCACGAGCAGTACTTC. Its translation: CASSLIGFSHEQYF.

The chain uses TRBV11-1 and TRBJ2-7; 9 bases fit TRBD1. V lost 1 base to trimming and J lost 7 bases; unmatched junction nucleotides: 8. The germline CDR1 and CDR2 sequences are SGHAT and FQDESV (reference sequence). The CDR3 has 15 amino acids. Here the CDR3 DNA reads TGTGCCAGCAGCTTAGTACCATCAGGACAGGGGGAGCAGTACTTC. It encodes CASSLVPSGQGEQYF.

This rearrangement joins TRBV5-1 to TRBJ2-7; no clear D gene. V gave up 0 bases and J gave up 2 bases, with 9 bases separating them. Germline assignment: CDR1 SGHRS and CDR2 YFSETQ. This CDR3 comprises 14 residues. CDR3 in amino acids: CASSLAGRTYEQYF. CDR3 in DNA: TGCGCCAGCAGCTTGGCCGGCAGAACCTACGAGCAGTACTTC. The full variable domain, in which reference TRBV5-1 and TRBJ2-7 provide the parts outside the CDR3, is KAGVTQTPRYLIKTRGQQVTLSCSPISGHRSVSWYQQTPGQGLQFLFEYFSETQRNKGNFPGRFSGRQFSNSRSEMNVSTLELGDSALYLCASSLAGRTYEQYFGPGTRLTVT.

This sequence joins TRBV28 and TRBJ1-6; possible D gene TRBD1, 5 bases. This CDR3 comprises 16 residues. The germline V gene encodes CDR1 MDHEN and CDR2 SYDVKM. The ends were cut back, 3 bases at V and 8 bases at J, with 17 bases in the middle. CDR3 nucleotides: TGTGCCAGCAGTTTTCCCCTCGACAGTGCCCATTCACCCCTCCACTTT. Translating gives CASSFPLDSAHSPLHF.

The DNA of the CDR3 is TGCGCCAGCAGCCGAGTGACGACAGGGAGCGGGGCTGAAGCTTTCTTT. It encodes CASSRVTTGSGAEAFF. The chain has TRBV5-1 and TRBJ1-1; 7 bases align to TRBD1. This CDR3 spans 16 amino acids. The junction had 15 bases not matched to a gene; V was cut back by 4 bases and J by 6 bases. Germline assignment: CDR1 SGHRS and CDR2 YFSETQ.

This clone is labeled as medium-sized. CDR3 DNA: TGTGCCAGCGGGGGAAGTGAGCAGTTCTTC. This encodes CASGGSEQFF. The chain uses TRBV2 and TRBJ2-1; TRBD1 or TRBD2 may be the D gene (5 bases each). The germline V and J ends were trimmed by 8 bases and 9 bases, with 8 bases remaining between them. From germline, CDR1 is SNHLY and CDR2 FYNNEI. The CDR3 covers 10 residues.

The chain has TRBV30 and TRBJ2-3; D perhaps matches TRBD1 (5 bases). CDR3 size: 15 residues. The V end was cut by 8 bases, the J end by 4 bases, with 22 bases between. The germline V gene has CDR1 GTSNPN and CDR2 SVGIG (reference sequence). CDR3 in DNA: TGTGCCAGGAAACACCAGGGTAAACCCGCAGATACGCAGTATTTT. Encoded protein: CARKHQGKPADTQYF. The entire variable domain, with the rest obtained from reference TRBV30 and TRBJ2-3, is as follows: SQTIHQWPATLVQPVGSPLSLECTVEGTSNPNLYWYRQAAGRGLQLLFYSVGIGQISSEVPQNLSASRPQDRQFILSSKKLLLSDSGFYLCARKHQGKPADTQYFGPGTRLTVL.

This chain links TRBV5-1 with TRBJ2-7; 7 nucleotides align to TRBD1. This CDR3 has 14 residues. The V segment lost 2 bases and the J segment 6 bases; nucleotides outside the gene matches: 8. Germline-derived CDR1 and CDR2 are SGHRS and YFSETQ. CDR3 sequence: CASSFRQGDGEQYF. CDR3 DNA sequence: TGCGCCAGCAGCTTTCGACAGGGAGACGGCGAGCAGTACTTC. Full variable domain (remainder filled in from reference TRBV5-1 and TRBJ2-7): KAGVTQTPRYLIKTRGQQVTLSCSPISGHRSVSWYQQTPGQGLQFLFEYFSETQRNKGNFPGRFSGRQFSNSRSEMNVSTLELGDSALYLCASSFRQGDGEQYFGPGTRLTVT.

J is TRBJ1-2 and V is TRBV7-6; D remains ambiguous. Trimming took 5 bases from V and 8 from J, leaving 21 bases between them. The germline V gene has CDR1 SGHVS and CDR2 FNYEAQ. The CDR3 is made up of 15 amino acids. DNA for the CDR3: TGTGCCAGCAGCCGGAAGGATTTTGCTTCTGGCGGCTACACCTTC. As protein: CASSRKDFASGGYTF.

This clone was counted a few times. This chain uses TRBV5-1 with TRBJ1-4, with D unclear. The germline V gene has CDR1 SGHRS and CDR2 YFSETQ. The CDR3 loop spans 17 amino acids. With 4 bases removed from V and 0 bases from J, the gap between germline ends came to 16 bases. The CDR3 reads CASSVTSSGSTNEKLFF. The CDR3 nucleotides are TGCGCCAGCAGCGTAACCTCCTCCGGTTCAACTAATGAAAAACTGTTTTTT. Filled out from reference TRBV5-1 and TRBJ1-4, the complete variable domain reads KAGVTQTPRYLIKTRGQQVTLSCSPISGHRSVSWYQQTPGQGLQFLFEYFSETQRNKGNFPGRFSGRQFSNSRSEMNVSTLELGDSALYLCASSVTSSGSTNEKLFFGSGTQLSVL.

The CDR3 sequence: CASHDPDKPVGYTF. For the CDR3, the DNA is TGTGCCAGCCACGACCCGGACAAACCCGTTGGCTACACCTTC. The V and J genes are TRBV2 and TRBJ1-2; D is possibly TRBD1 (5 bases). Trimming stripped 8 bases from V and 7 bases from J, with 20 bases between. Looked up from germline, CDR1 is SNHLY and CDR2 is FYNNEI. The CDR3 spans 14 residues. Combining the CDR3 with reference TRBV2 and TRBJ1-2 gives the whole variable domain EPEVTQTPSHQVTQMGQEVILRCVPISNHLYFYWYRQILGQKVEFLVSFYNNEISEKSEIFDDQFSVERPDGSNFTLKIRSTKLEDSAMYFCASHDPDKPVGYTFGSGTRLTVV.

CDR3 protein: CASPGQGYYEQYF. CDR3 DNA: TGCGCCAGTCCGGGACAGGGTTACTACGAGCAGTACTTC. This rearrangement joins TRBV5-1 to TRBJ2-7, with 9 bases lining up with TRBD1. This CDR3 is 13 amino acids long. V lost 8 bases to trimming and J lost 3 bases; unmatched junction nucleotides: 6. Germline-derived CDR1 and CDR2 are SGHRS and YFSETQ.

The chain carries TRBV5-8 and TRBJ2-7, with TRBD2 as a possible D gene (5 bases). From germline, CDR1 is SGHTS and CDR2 YDEGEE. Trimming took off 2 bases at V and 2 bases at J, with 17 bases between the two ends. The CDR3 is made up of 16 amino acids. Written as DNA, the CDR3 is TGTGCCAGCAGCTTTGGAGGCAGGCCAATCACCTACGAGCAGTACTTC. Translated, it gives CASSFGGRPITYEQYF.

V gene TRBV14 combines with J gene TRBJ1-2; a weak D match, TRBD1 (6 bases). V lost 2 bases to trimming and J lost 8 bases, with 12 bases between them. The CDR3 is made up of 13 amino acids. Germline CDR1 is SGHDN and CDR2 is FVKESK. CDR3 sequence (DNA): TGTGCCAGCAGCCAACACCAGGGGATCGGCTACACCTTC. This translates into CASSQHQGIGYTF.

This rearrangement joins TRBV27 to TRBJ1-6, with D perhaps matching TRBD1 (5 bases). V was clipped by 4 bases and J by 10 bases, with 14 bases between them. Germline lookup yields CDR1 MNHEY and CDR2 SMNVEV (reference sequence). CDR3 size: 14 residues. The CDR3 DNA reads TGTGCCAGCAGTTATCCGGGACTGCTGTCACCCCTCCACTTT. Protein product: CASSYPGLLSPLHF.

The chain has TRBV5-1 and TRBJ2-3; TRBD2 is a possible D gene (5 bases). CDR1 SGHRS and CDR2 YFSETQ come from the germline V gene. V lost 7 bases and J lost 9, with 15 bases in between. The CDR3 runs to 12 residues. CDR3 protein: CASGLLDATQYF. Written as DNA, the CDR3 is TGCGCCAGCGGATTACTAGACGCGACGCAGTATTTT.

J is TRBJ1-1 and V is TRBV11-2; 7 bases match TRBD1. Germline CDR1 is SGHAT and CDR2 is FQNNGV. V dropped 5 bases and J dropped 4; count of bases not matched to a gene: 4. There are 13 residues in the CDR3. The CDR3 is CASSPRQGTEAFF. The CDR3 coding sequence is TGTGCCAGCAGCCCAAGACAGGGCACTGAAGCTTTCTTT.